One and the same sample provided the 5 T cell receptor beta chains below, sequenced in a study of T cell changes during pregnancy in multiple sclerosis. The repertoire was sequenced with immunoSEQ multiplex PCR; TCRdb's copy has only in-frame clones and lacks some. The repertoire holds over 65,000 clones, approximately 90% seen once, with approximately 2.4% in the top ten. Here the sequenced sample was peripheral blood, taken in the first trimester of pregnancy. The source is a female donor with multiple sclerosis, enrolled in a pregnancy study.

The CDR3 sequence: CASIQIQGKSQPQHF. DNA for the CDR3: TGTGCCAGCATCCAGATCCAGGGCAAGAGTCAGCCCCAGCATTTT. This sequence joins TRBV28 and TRBJ1-5, with D perhaps matching TRBD1 (5 bases). From germline, CDR1 is MDHEN and CDR2 SYDVKM. Trimming pared 7 bases from V and 6 bases from J, leaving 19 bases between. CDR3 length: 15 residues.

The chain has TRBV6-6 and TRBJ2-7; TRBD1 matches at 9 bases. This CDR3 has 16 residues. The V gene's germline CDR1 is MNHNY and CDR2 SVGAGI (reference sequence). The junction had 9 bases not matched to a gene; V was cut back by 4 bases and J by 2 bases. The CDR3 DNA sequence: TGTGCCAGCAGTTCACGGGAACAGGGGGCAGCCTACGAGCAGTACTTC. This translates into CASSSREQGAAYEQYF.

This rearrangement joins TRBV18 to TRBJ2-7; no definite D call. CDR3 length equals 12 residues. Germline V gene sequence: CDR1 KGHSH, CDR2 LQKENI. V was clipped by 2 bases and J by 2 bases, with 4 bases between them. The CDR3 bases are TGTGCCAGCTCACCAGGCACCTACGAGCAGTACTTC. The encoded protein is CASSPGTYEQYF.

The chain carries TRBV27 and TRBJ1-2; tentative D call: TRBD1 (6 bases). Trimming cost V 0 bases and J 4 bases, with 15 bases left between them. Germline CDR1 reads MNHEY; CDR2 reads SMNVEV (reference sequence). CDR3 length: 16 residues. The CDR3 loop is CASSLSQGMPFYGYTF. CDR3 nucleotides: TGTGCCAGCAGTTTATCTCAGGGGATGCCTTTCTATGGCTACACCTTC.

The J gene is TRBJ1-3, the V gene TRBV9, with D unresolved. The CDR3 is made up of 14 amino acids. Germline V gene lookup returns CDR1 SGDLS and CDR2 YYNGEE. V was pared by 0 bases and J by 1 base, with 5 bases between. In DNA form, the CDR3 reads TGTGCCAGCAGCGTAGACAGATCTGGAAACACCATATATTTT. Translating it yields CASSVDRSGNTIYF.